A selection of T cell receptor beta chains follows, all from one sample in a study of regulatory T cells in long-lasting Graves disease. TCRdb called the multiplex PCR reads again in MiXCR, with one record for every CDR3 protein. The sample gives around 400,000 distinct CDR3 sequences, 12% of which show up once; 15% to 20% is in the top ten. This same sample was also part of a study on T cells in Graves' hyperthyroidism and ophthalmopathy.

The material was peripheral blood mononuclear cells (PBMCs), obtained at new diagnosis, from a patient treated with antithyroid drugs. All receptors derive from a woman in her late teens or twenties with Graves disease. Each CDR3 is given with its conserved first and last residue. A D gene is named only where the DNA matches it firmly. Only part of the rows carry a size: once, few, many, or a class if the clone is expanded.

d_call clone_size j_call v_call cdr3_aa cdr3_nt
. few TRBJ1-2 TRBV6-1 CASSEYNYGYTF TGTGCCAGCAGTGAATACAACTATGGCTACACCTTC
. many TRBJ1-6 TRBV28 CASSVPADSPLHF TGTGCCAGCAGTGTTCCGGCGGATTCACCCCTCCACTTT
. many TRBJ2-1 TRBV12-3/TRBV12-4 CASRGESYNEQFF TGTGCCAGCAGAGGTGAATCCTACAATGAGCAGTTCTTC
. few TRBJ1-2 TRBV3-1 CASSPATRVAGYTF TGTGCCAGCAGTCCCGCCACCCGCGTGGCTGGCTACACCTTC
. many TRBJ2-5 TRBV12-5 CASGLTEKIHQETQYF TGTGCTAGTGGTTTGACAGAAAAGATCCACCAAGAGACCCAGTACTTC
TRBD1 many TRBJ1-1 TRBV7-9 CASRPGQTFMNTEAFF TGTGCCAGCAGACCGGGACAGACGTTCATGAACACTGAAGCTTTCTTT
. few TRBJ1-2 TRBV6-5 CASSYDSSVYGYTF TGTGCCAGCAGTTACGACAGTTCTGTCTATGGCTACACCTTC
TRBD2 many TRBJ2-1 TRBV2 CASIGTSGLHEQFF TGTGCCAGCATAGGGACTAGCGGATTACATGAGCAGTTCTTC
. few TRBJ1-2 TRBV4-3 CASSRSTGPAFYGYTF TGCGCCAGCAGCCGAAGTACGGGACCGGCTTTCTATGGCTACACCTTC
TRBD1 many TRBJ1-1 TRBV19 CASSIRGLETEAFF TGTGCCAGTAGTATCAGGGGGCTGGAAACTGAAGCTTTCTTT
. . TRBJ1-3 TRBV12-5 CARTKETSSGNTIYF TGTGCTAGGACGAAGGAGACGAGCTCTGGAAACACCATATATTTT
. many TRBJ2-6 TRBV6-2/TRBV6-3 CASREGTGANVLTF TGTGCCAGCAGAGAGGGGACTGGGGCCAACGTCCTGACTTTC
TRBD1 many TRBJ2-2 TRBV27 CASSSGQGLRNTGELFF TGTGCCAGCAGTTCGGGACAGGGCCTTAGAAACACCGGGGAGCTGTTTTTT
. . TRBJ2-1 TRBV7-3 CASGLTPRHGQFF TGTGCCAGCGGCTTAACGCCCCGTCATGGGCAGTTCTTC
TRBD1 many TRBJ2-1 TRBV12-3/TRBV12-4 CASSPRTGGYNEQFF TGTGCCAGCAGCCCACGGACAGGGGGTTACAATGAGCAGTTCTTC
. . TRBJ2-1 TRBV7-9 CAWGPAAYNEQFF TGTGCCTGGGGGCCAGCGGCGTACAATGAGCAGTTCTTC
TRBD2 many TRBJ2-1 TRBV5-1 CASSLWEGSYNEQFF TGCGCCAGCAGCTTGTGGGAGGGATCGTACAATGAGCAGTTCTTC
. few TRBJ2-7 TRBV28 CASSLQANYIGSGQYF TGTGCCAGCAGTTTACAAGCAAACTACATCGGGTCTGGACAGTACTTC
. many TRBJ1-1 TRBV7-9 CASSFYDTEAFF TGTGCCAGCAGCTTTTATGACACTGAAGCTTTCTTT
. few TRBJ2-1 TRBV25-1 CASTHRAYNEQFF TGTGCCAGCACTCACCGAGCCTACAATGAGCAGTTCTTC
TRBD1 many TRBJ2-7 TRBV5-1 CASSWRQGESEQYF TGCGCCAGCAGCTGGCGACAGGGTGAGTCCGAGCAGTACTTC
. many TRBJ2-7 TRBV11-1 CASSQGVSYEQYF TGTGCCAGCAGCCAAGGGGTTTCCTACGAGCAGTACTTC
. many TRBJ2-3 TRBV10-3 CASATDYPRTDTQYF TGTGCCTCAGCAACGGACTACCCACGCACAGATACGCAGTATTTT
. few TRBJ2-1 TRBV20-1 CSARAAGDLYTEQFF TGCAGTGCTAGAGCGGCAGGGGACCTCTACACTGAGCAGTTCTTC
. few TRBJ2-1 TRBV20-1 CSATQADKPLYNEQFF TGCAGTGCTACCCAAGCGGACAAACCCCTCTACAATGAGCAGTTCTTC
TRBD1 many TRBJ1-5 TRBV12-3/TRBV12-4 CASSSGQGVRPQHF TGTGCCAGCAGCTCGGGACAGGGGGTAAGGCCCCAGCATTTT
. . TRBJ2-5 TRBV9 CASSVGPKETQYF TGTGCCAGCAGCGTAGGGCCCAAAGAGACCCAGTACTTC
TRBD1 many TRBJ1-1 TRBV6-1 CASIISFSGTGPRMNTEAFF TGTGCCAGCATTATCTCCTTTTCGGGGACAGGGCCTCGCATGAACACTGAAGCTTTCTTT
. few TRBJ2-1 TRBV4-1 CASSLPRGEQFF TGCGCCAGCAGCCTACCCAGGGGCGAGCAGTTCTTC
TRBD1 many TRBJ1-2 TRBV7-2 CASSPGQGEDGYTF TGTGCCAGCAGCCCCGGACAGGGGGAGGATGGCTACACCTTC
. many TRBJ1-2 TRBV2 CASTPLDNSYGYTF TGTGCCAGCACCCCTTTGGACAATTCCTATGGCTACACCTTC
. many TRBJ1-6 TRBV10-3 CAISEMASSYNSPLHF TGTGCCATCAGCGAGATGGCCAGCTCCTATAATTCACCCCTCCACTTT
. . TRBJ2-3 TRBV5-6 CASSLTGQFPDTQYF TGTGCCAGCAGCTTGACAGGGCAATTCCCAGATACGCAGTATTTT
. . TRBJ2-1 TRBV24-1 CATSDSSLDHIVGNEQFF TGTGCCACCAGTGATTCCTCGCTGGACCACATTGTAGGGAATGAGCAGTTCTTC
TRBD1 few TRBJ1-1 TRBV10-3 CAISELQGTEAFF TGTGCCATCAGTGAGCTACAGGGGACTGAAGCTTTCTTT
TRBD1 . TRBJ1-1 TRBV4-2 CASSQSPGQYTEAFF TGTGCCAGCAGCCAATCGCCGGGACAGTACACTGAAGCTTTCTTT
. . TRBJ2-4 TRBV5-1 CASSPFPPGSKVQYF TGCGCCAGCAGCCCATTCCCCCCGGGATCGAAGGTTCAGTACTTC
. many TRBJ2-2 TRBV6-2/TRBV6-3 CASSYGVIGGTGELFF TGTGCCAGCAGTTACGGCGTGATCGGAGGAACCGGGGAGCTGTTTTTT
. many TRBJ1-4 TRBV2 CASSASGTPNEKLFF TGTGCCAGCAGTGCTTCCGGGACACCTAATGAAAAACTGTTTTTT
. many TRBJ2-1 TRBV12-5 CASGMGGLLWGSYNEQFF TGTGCTAGTGGCATGGGAGGACTTCTCTGGGGGTCCTACAATGAGCAGTTCTTC
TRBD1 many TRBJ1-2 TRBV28 CASSSDRGRGGYGYTF TGTGCCAGCAGTTCGGACAGGGGGCGCGGAGGCTATGGCTACACCTTC
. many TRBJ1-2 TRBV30 CAWSTGTENYGYTF TGTGCCTGGAGTACCGGGACTGAGAACTATGGCTACACCTTC
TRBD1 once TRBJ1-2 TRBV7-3 CASSLTPGTDQYGYTF TGTGCCAGCAGCTTAACTCCCGGGACAGACCAATATGGCTACACCTTC
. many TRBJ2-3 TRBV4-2 CASSHPGEMGTDTQYF TGTGCCAGCAGCCACCCCGGAGAGATGGGCACAGATACGCAGTATTTT
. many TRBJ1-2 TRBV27 CASSLGDRDGYTF TGTGCCAGCAGTTTAGGGGACCGGGATGGCTACACCTTC
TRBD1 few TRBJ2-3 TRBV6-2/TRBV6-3 CASSGLPGQGTDTQYF TGTGCCAGCAGTGGCCTCCCGGGACAGGGCACAGATACGCAGTATTTT
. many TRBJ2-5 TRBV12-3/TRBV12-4 CASSFGETQYF TGTGCCAGCAGCTTCGGGGAGACCCAGTACTTC
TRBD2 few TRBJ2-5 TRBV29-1 CSVDAGVKRRAQYF TGCAGCGTTGATGCGGGAGTCAAGAGAAGGGCCCAGTACTTC
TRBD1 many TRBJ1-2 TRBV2 CASGNRDREVDGYTF TGTGCCAGCGGGAACCGGGACAGGGAGGTGGATGGCTACACCTTC
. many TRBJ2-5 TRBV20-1 CSARKHSEETQYF TGCAGTGCTAGAAAACATTCTGAAGAGACCCAGTACTTC
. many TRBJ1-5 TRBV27 CASSLRRGGNQPQHF TGTGCCAGCAGTTTACGCCGGGGGGGCAATCAGCCCCAGCATTTT
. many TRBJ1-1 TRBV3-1 CASSQDLRIGRTEAFF TGTGCCAGCAGCCAAGATCTAAGAATCGGGCGGACTGAAGCTTTCTTT
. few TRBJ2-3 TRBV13 CASSFTASDTQYF TGTGCCAGCAGCTTCACAGCGTCAGATACGCAGTATTTT
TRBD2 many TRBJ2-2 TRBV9 CASSVFGASGTRGTGELFF TGTGCCAGCAGCGTTTTTGGGGCTAGCGGGACGCGAGGCACCGGGGAGCTGTTTTTT
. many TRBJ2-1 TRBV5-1 CASQGNYNEQFF TGCGCCAGTCAGGGAAACTACAATGAGCAGTTCTTC
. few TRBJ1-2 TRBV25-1 CATSPQGNYGYTF TGTGCCACCTCGCCCCAGGGGAACTATGGCTACACCTTC
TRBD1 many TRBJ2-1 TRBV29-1 CSAKRGQGQGIHNEQFF TGCAGCGCCAAGAGGGGCCAGGGACAGGGAATACACAATGAGCAGTTCTTC
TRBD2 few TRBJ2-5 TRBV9 CASSVDLAGGETQYF TGTGCCAGCAGCGTAGATCTAGCGGGTGGGGAGACCCAGTACTTC
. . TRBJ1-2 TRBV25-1 CASSDGSYGYTF TGTGCCAGCAGTGACGGGAGCTATGGCTACACCTTC
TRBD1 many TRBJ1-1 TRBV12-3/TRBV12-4 CASTGQGSTEAFF TGTGCCAGCACGGGACAGGGCTCCACTGAAGCTTTCTTT